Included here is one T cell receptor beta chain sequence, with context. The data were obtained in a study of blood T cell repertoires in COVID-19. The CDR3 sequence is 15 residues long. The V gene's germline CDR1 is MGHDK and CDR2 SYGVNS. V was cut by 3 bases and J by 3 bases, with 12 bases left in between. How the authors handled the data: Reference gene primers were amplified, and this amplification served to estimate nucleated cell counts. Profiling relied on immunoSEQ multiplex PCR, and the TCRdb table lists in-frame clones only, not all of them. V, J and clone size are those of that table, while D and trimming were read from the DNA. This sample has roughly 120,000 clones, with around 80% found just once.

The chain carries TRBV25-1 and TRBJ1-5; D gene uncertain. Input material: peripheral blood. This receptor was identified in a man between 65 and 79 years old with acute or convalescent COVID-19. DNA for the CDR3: TGTGCCAGCAGTGAGGGCAGTACCTCCAATCAGCCCCAGCATTTT. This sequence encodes CASSEGSTSNQPQHF.